The 20 T cell receptor beta chains presented below share a single source sample, sequenced in a study of blood T cell repertoires in COVID-19. TCRdb's copy holds only in-frame clones and misses some; the assay was immunoSEQ multiplex PCR. The sample contains 120,000 to 150,000 clones, 85% to 90% of which appear only once. The specimen was peripheral blood. These receptors were obtained from a man younger than 35 with COVID-19, enrolled during active disease.

This clone was seen a single time. The chain carries TRBV27 and TRBJ2-5, with TRBD2 as a possible D gene (6 bases). Germline V gene sequence: CDR1 MNHEY, CDR2 SMNVEV (reference sequence). The germline V and J ends were trimmed by 2 bases and 1 base, with 11 bases remaining between them. The CDR3 sequence is 15 residues long. The CDR3 spells CASSLGGAGQETQYF. CDR3 sequence (DNA): TGTGCCAGCAGTTTAGGAGGGGCTGGCCAAGAGACCCAGTACTTC.

The chain combines TRBV4-3 with TRBJ2-5, with TRBD1 identical over 9 bases. The CDR3 totals 16 residues. J gave up 5 bases and V 3 bases, and 10 bases lay outside the gene matches. Germline CDR1 reads LGHNA; CDR2 reads YSLEER. The CDR3 loop reads CASSQVQGANGETQYF. Here the CDR3 DNA reads TGCGCCAGCAGCCAGGTACAGGGGGCGAATGGGGAGACCCAGTACTTC.

This rearrangement joins TRBV11-2 to TRBJ2-2, with 7 bases aligning to TRBD2. V dropped 2 bases and J dropped 1; count of bases not matched to a gene: 7. The V gene's germline CDR1 is SGHAT and CDR2 FQNNGV. This CDR3 has 17 residues. This CDR3 is CASSLRLGGGNTGELFF. The CDR3 DNA sequence: TGTGCCAGCAGCTTAAGGCTCGGCGGGGGGAACACCGGGGAGCTGTTTTTT. Full variable domain (missing parts from reference TRBV11-2 and TRBJ2-2): EAGVAQSPRYKIIEKRQSVAFWCNPISGHATLYWYQQILGQGPKLLIQFQNNGVVDDSQLPKDRFSAERLKGVDSTLKIQPAKLEDSAVYLCASSLRLGGGNTGELFFGEGSRLTVL.

The chain combines TRBV5-6 with TRBJ2-5; 11 nucleotides align to TRBD1. In germline, CDR1 is SGHDT, CDR2 YYEEEE. This CDR3 contains 17 residues. V shed 4 bases and J 6 bases; nucleotides not matched to a gene: 14. The CDR3 region is CASSPEGAGTGGKTQYF. The CDR3 DNA is TGTGCCAGCAGCCCCGAGGGCGCCGGGACAGGGGGAAAGACCCAGTACTTC.

J is TRBJ2-7 and V is TRBV19; 12 nucleotides align to TRBD1. Germline trimming cut 7 bases from V and 7 bases from J; bases unmatched to any gene: 8. The length of the CDR3 is 14 residues. The germline CDR1 and CDR2 sequences are LNHDA and SQIVND (reference sequence). CDR3 bases: TGTGCCAGTAATTCGGGACAGGGGGCCTTGGAGCAGTACTTC. It codes for CASNSGQGALEQYF.

The rearrangement links TRBV15 to TRBJ2-3; TRBD2 matches at 10 bases. Germline trimming cut 0 bases from V and 14 bases from J; bases unmatched to any gene: 8. CDR3 length equals 14 residues. Germline V lookup: CDR1 LNHNV, CDR2 YYDKDF (reference sequence). CDR3: CATSRDLAGVKVYF. In DNA, the CDR3 is TGTGCCACCAGCAGAGATCTAGCGGGAGTTAAGGTGTATTTT.

V is TRBV2 and J is TRBJ2-3; the match to TRBD2 covers 10 bases. The V gene end was trimmed by 7 bases and the J gene end by 2 bases; junction bases not matched to a gene: 15. This CDR3 region has 18 residues. The V gene's germline CDR1 is SNHLY and CDR2 FYNNEI. CDR3 in DNA: TGTGCCAGCAACCTTTTTAACCCTAGCGGGAGCCCCACAGATACGCAGTATTTT. This codes for CASNLFNPSGSPTDTQYF.

This rearrangement joins TRBV19 to TRBJ1-5; 9 bases align to TRBD1. The ends lost 4 bases at V and 4 bases at J; junction bases unmatched: 5. The germline V gene encodes CDR1 LNHDA and CDR2 SQIVND (reference sequence). The CDR3 runs 15 residues. DNA of the CDR3: TGTGCCAGTAGTAAGGGACAGGGCATAAATCAGCCCCAGCATTTT. Translated, it gives CASSKGQGINQPQHF.

This chain joins TRBV7-9 and TRBJ2-7, with D tentatively TRBD2 (5 bases). The germline CDR1 and CDR2 sequences are SEHNR and FQNEAQ (reference sequence). Trimming took off 0 bases at V and 4 bases at J, with 16 bases between the two ends. The CDR3 has 16 amino acids. The CDR3 bases are TGTGCCAGCAGCTTAGCTGGAGGTGGGCTTGGATACGAGCAGTACTTC. It specifies CASSLAGGGLGYEQYF.

This chain joins TRBV4-1 and TRBJ2-7; a weak D match, TRBD2 (5 bases). In germline, CDR1 is MGHRA, CDR2 YSYEKL. The CDR3 runs 14 residues. The V gene lost 5 bases and the J gene lost 3 bases, with 14 bases spanning the gap. The CDR3 loop reads CASSELGEVYEQYF. The CDR3 DNA is TGCGCCAGCAGCGAACTGGGAGAAGTCTACGAGCAGTACTTC.

CDR3 bases: TGTGCCATCAGTGTTACTGGTGACGAGCAGTACTTC. Protein product: CAISVTGDEQYF. The V call is TRBV10-3, the J call TRBJ2-7, with no clear D. CDR1 and CDR2 (germline): ENHRY, SYGVKD. Trimming took 4 bases from V and 5 from J, leaving 9 bases between them. CDR3 length equals 12 residues.

The chain couples TRBV7-2 to TRBJ2-2; 9 bases match TRBD2. The germline V gene has CDR1 SGHTA and CDR2 FQGNSA. The V and J ends lost 9 bases and 2 bases, in that order; junction bases with no gene match: 4. The CDR3 sequence is 14 residues long. CDR3 in DNA: TGTGCCAGTAGCGGGAGACTCAACACCGGGGAGCTGTTTTTT. It yields the protein CASSGRLNTGELFF.

The genes are TRBV6-6 and TRBJ2-7; 10 bases are shared with TRBD1. Germline V gene sequence: CDR1 MNHNY, CDR2 SVGAGI (reference sequence). The CDR3 is made up of 16 amino acids. V was pared by 2 bases and J by 4 bases, with 8 bases of the junction left unmatched. In DNA, the CDR3 is TGTGCCAGCAGTTACCTCGGGGGACAGGGGTCGTACGAGCAGTACTTC. Translating it yields CASSYLGGQGSYEQYF.

This clone was observed a few times. The rearrangement joins TRBV10-3 to TRBJ2-2; 9 positions match TRBD1. The CDR3 runs 16 residues. In germline, CDR1 is ENHRY, CDR2 SYGVKD. V shed 3 bases, J shed 4 bases, and the junction held 6 bases outside the gene matches. The CDR3 sequence: CAISETTGGATGELFF. The CDR3 bases are TGTGCCATCAGTGAAACGACAGGGGGGGCCACCGGGGAGCTGTTTTTT.

The chain carries TRBV21-1 and TRBJ2-3; TRBD2 was called by the table and not checked on the DNA. TRBV21-1 constitutes a pseudogene. The CDR3 contains 20 residues. The chain's CDR3 is CASSNCRASGPSKTTDTQYF. The DNA of the CDR3 is TGTGCCAGCAGCAATTGTCGGGCTAGCGGTCCCAGCAAGACTACAGATACGCAGTATTTT.

The gene calls are TRBV3-1 (or the pseudogene TRBV3-2) and TRBJ2-7, with TRBD2 matching over 7 bases. The CDR3 is made up of 15 amino acids. Germline CDR1 is LGHDT and CDR2 is YNNKEL (reference sequence). The V and J ends lost 2 bases and 3 bases, in that order; junction bases with no gene match: 7. In DNA, the CDR3 is TGTGCCAGCAGCCAATTAGAAACGGGGGGCTACGAGCAGTACTTC. Translation gives CASSQLETGGYEQYF.

This clone has a single count. This chain uses TRBV19 with TRBJ2-7; no reliable D call. Germline assignment: CDR1 LNHDA and CDR2 SQIVND (reference sequence). Trimming stripped 5 bases from V and 2 bases from J, with 10 bases between. The CDR3 covers 13 residues. CDR3 in DNA: TGTGCCAGTAGTGCCGGAGTTGCCTACGAGCAGTACTTC. Protein: CASSAGVAYEQYF.

As for this clone: At one of its ends the junction is not consistent with the germline gene, which may arise from a read error. This chain connects TRBV19 to TRBJ1-4; 7 bases align to TRBD1. Per the germline V gene, CDR1 is LNHDA and CDR2 is SQIVND (reference sequence). The CDR3 covers 14 residues. The CDR3 protein is CASSATGVNEKLLF. CDR3 in DNA: TGTGCCAGTAGTGCTACAGGGGTCAATGAAAAACTGCTTTTT.

This chain uses TRBV4-3 with TRBJ2-7; no reliable D call. The V end lost 1 base, the J end lost 5 bases, and 12 bases lay between the germline ends. CDR1 and CDR2 (germline): LGHNA, YSLEER. CDR3 length: 14 amino acids. The DNA for the CDR3 is TGCGCCAGCAGCCAAGGACACGGTCGCAACGAGCAGTACTTC. The encoded protein is CASSQGHGRNEQYF.

The chain recombines TRBV4-2 with TRBJ1-3; D remains unclear. CDR3 length: 15 amino acids. Looked up from germline, CDR1 is LGHNA and CDR2 is YNFKEQ. The ends were cut back, 0 bases at V and 0 bases at J, with 6 bases in the middle. The CDR3 sequence: CASSQDRSSGNTIYF. CDR3 DNA: TGTGCCAGCAGCCAAGATCGGAGCTCTGGAAACACCATATATTTT.